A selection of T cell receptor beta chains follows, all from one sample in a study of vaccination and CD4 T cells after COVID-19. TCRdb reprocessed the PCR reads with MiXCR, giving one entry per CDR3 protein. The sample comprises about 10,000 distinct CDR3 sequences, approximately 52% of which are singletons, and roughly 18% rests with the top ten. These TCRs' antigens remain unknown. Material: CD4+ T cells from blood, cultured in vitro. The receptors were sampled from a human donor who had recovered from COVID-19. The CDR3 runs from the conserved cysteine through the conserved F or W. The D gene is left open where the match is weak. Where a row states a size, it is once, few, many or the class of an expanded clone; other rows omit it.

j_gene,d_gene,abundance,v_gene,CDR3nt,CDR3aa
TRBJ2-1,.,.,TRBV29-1,TGCAGCGCTCGGGACTCAAGCTCCTACAATGAGCAGTTCTTC,CSARDSSSYNEQFF
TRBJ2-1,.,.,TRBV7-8,TGTGCCAGCAGTCCCGGGTTCGACAATGAGCAGTTCTTC,CASSPGFDNEQFF
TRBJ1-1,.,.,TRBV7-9,TGTGCCAGCAGCTTAGGAGGGCCCATGAACACTGAAGCTTTCTTT,CASSLGGPMNTEAFF
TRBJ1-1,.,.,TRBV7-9,TGTGCCAGCAGCTTAGAAGCAGGGGTGACCACTGAAGCTTTCTTT,CASSLEAGVTTEAFF
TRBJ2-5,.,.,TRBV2,TGTGCCAGCACCCTACAGCAGTACCAAGAGACCCAGTACTTC,CASTLQQYQETQYF
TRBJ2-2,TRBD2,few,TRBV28,TGTGCCAGCAACCGGCCCTTGGGCGGGGGGAACACCGGGGAGCTGTTTTTT,CASNRPLGGGNTGELFF
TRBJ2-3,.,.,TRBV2,TGTGCCAGCAGTAAATCCGATACGCAGTATTTT,CASSKSDTQYF
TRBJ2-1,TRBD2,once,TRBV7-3,TGTGCCAGCAGCTTAGGATCTCTAGCGGTCCACAATGAGCAGTTCTTC,CASSLGSLAVHNEQFF
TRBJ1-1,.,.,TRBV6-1,TGTGCCAGCAAGCAGGGCACCACTGAAGCTTTCTTT,CASKQGTTEAFF
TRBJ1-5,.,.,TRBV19,TGTGCCAGTAGTATGAGGGACGGGGGGTGGTATCAGCCCCAGCATTTT,CASSMRDGGWYQPQHF
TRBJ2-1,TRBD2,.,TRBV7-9,TGTGCCAGCAGCCAGTTTAGCGGGGGGGCTTACAATGAGCAGTTCTTC,CASSQFSGGAYNEQFF
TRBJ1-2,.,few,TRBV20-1,TGCAGTGCTAGAGCTTTTGTAAGAGGTGGGGTTGACGATGGCTACACCTTC,CSARAFVRGGVDDGYTF
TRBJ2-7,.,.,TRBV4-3,TGCGCCAGCAGCCAAGGTCTCGAGGGTTTGGAGCAGTACTTC,CASSQGLEGLEQYF
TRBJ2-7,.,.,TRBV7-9,TGTGCCAGCAGCTTCGGACCCCTTTACCACGAGCAGTACTTC,CASSFGPLYHEQYF
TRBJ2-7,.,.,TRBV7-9,TGTGCCAGCAGCTCCCCCCGGACGGACTCCTACGAGCAGTACTTC,CASSSPRTDSYEQYF
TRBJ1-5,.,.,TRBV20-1,TGCAGTGCCCTAGGGGCCGCTATCAATCAGCCCCAGCATTTT,CSALGAAINQPQHF
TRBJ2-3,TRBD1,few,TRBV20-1,TGCAGTGCTAAACGGGACAGTTTGAGCACAGATACGCAGTATTTT,CSAKRDSLSTDTQYF
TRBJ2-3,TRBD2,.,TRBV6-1,TGTGCCTTGACTAGCGGGGTCACAGATACGCAGTATTTT,CALTSGVTDTQYF
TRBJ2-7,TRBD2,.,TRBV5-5,TGTGCCAGCAGCCCGGGACTAGCGGGAAGAACTGCTGCCTACGAGCAGTACTTC,CASSPGLAGRTAAYEQYF
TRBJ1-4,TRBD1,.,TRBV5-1,TGCGCCAGCAGCCCAACAGGGGGCCTGACTAATGAAAAACTGTTTTTT,CASSPTGGLTNEKLFF
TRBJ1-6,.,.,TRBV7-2,TGTGCCAGCAGCTTTAAACGTAATAATTCACCCCTCCACTTT,CASSFKRNNSPLHF
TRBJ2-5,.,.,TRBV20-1,TGCAGTGCTAGTCGGGGCGAAGAGACCCAGTACTTC,CSASRGEETQYF
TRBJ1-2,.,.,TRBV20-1,TGCAGTGCTAGAAACAGGGTCACGGGCTACACCTTC,CSARNRVTGYTF
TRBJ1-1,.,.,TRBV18,TGTGCCAGCTCACCAGGCACCCGGGGCACTGAAGCTTTCTTT,CASSPGTRGTEAFF
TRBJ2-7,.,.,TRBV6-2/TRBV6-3,TGTGCCAGCACCCAACCGGACCTTAAAATTGGTGGGCAGTACTTC,CASTQPDLKIGGQYF
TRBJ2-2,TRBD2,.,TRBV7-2,TGTGCCAGCAGCTTAGAAGGACTAGCGTACGGGGAGCTGTTTTTT,CASSLEGLAYGELFF
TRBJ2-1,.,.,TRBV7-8,TGTGCCAGCAGCCCACGAGGGTGGGGCGACATCAACAATGAGCAGTTCTTC,CASSPRGWGDINNEQFF
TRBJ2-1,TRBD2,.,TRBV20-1,TGCAGTGCTAGAGATTTAGGACTAGCGGGAGCCTACAATGAGCAGTTCTTC,CSARDLGLAGAYNEQFF
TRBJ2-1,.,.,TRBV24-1,TGTGCCACCAGTGACAGGGTCGGCAATGAGCAGTTCTTC,CATSDRVGNEQFF